This T cell receptor beta chain was documented in a study of OX40 agonist ivuxolimab in advanced cancers. Only in-frame clones appear in the TCRdb table, and some are missing; sequencing was by immunoSEQ multiplex PCR. The table includes 80,000 to 100,000 clones, under 95% detected once. The material sequenced was CD4+ or CD8+ T cells sorted from blood, taken in a trial of the OX40 agonist ivuxolimab. This receptor was identified in an adult with an advanced solid tumor such as melanoma, head and neck, liver or kidney cancer.

Written as DNA, the CDR3 is TGTGCCTGGAGTGAGGTGGGCACCGGGGAGCTGTTTTTT. This gives the protein CAWSEVGTGELFF. V is TRBV30 and J is TRBJ2-2; D is ambiguous. From germline, CDR1 is GTSNPN and CDR2 SVGIG (reference sequence). V shed 1 base and J shed 4 bases, with 7 bases lying between them. The CDR3 is 13 residues long. Drawing the rest from reference TRBV30 and TRBJ2-2, the complete variable domain is SQTIHQWPATLVQPVGSPLSLECTVEGTSNPNLYWYRQAAGRGLQLLFYSVGIGQISSEVPQNLSASRPQDRQFILSSKKLLLSDSGFYLCAWSEVGTGELFFGEGSRLTVL.